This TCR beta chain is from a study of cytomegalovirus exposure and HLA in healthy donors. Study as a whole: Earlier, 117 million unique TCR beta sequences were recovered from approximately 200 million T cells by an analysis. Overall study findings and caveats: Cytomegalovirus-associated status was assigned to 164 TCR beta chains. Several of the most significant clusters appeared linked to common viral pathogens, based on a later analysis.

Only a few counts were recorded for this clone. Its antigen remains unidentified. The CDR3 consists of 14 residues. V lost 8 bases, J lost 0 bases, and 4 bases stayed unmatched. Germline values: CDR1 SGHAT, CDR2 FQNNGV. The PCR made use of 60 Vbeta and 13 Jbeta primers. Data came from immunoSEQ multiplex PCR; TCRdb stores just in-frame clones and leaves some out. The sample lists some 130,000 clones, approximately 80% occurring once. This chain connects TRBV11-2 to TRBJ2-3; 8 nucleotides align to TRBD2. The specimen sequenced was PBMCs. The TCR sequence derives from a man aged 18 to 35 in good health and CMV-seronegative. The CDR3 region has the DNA TGTGCCAGCCTCCTAGCGGGTAGCACAGATACGCAGTATTTT. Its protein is CASLLAGSTDTQYF.